This passage covers 21 T cell receptor beta chains from one sample sequenced in a study of blood T cells in healthy people across ages (dated by TCRdb to about 2015). Preparation of the library involved 5' RACE. TCRdb records Illumina HiSeq 2500 as the sequencer. A second roughly 7 to 11 cycle PCR used a sample-barcoded 5' primer and a J-beta primer mix. TCRdb applied fastp at Q25 and MiXCR to the public reads, then kept only in-frame beta chains. Entries are consolidated by CDR3 protein sequence, retaining the most common genes and DNA. The sample contains 1 million to 1.2 million distinct CDR3 sequences, roughly two fifths of them found a single time. The ten largest clones take up roughly 14% of the sample. Sequencing was carried out using blood. The receptors originated from a man between 18 and 29 years old in good health.

This clonotype came up a few times. The J gene is TRBJ1-6, the V gene TRBV5-1, with D possibly TRBD1 on 6 matching bases. Per the germline V gene, CDR1 is SGHRS and CDR2 is YFSETQ. The V end lost 2 bases, the J end lost 8 bases, and 14 bases lay between the germline ends. The CDR3 contains 15 residues. Here the CDR3 reads CASSFDRSGYSPLHF. The CDR3 nucleotides read TGCGCCAGCAGCTTCGACAGGTCAGGTTATTCACCCCTCCACTTT. Full variable domain (rest looked up from reference TRBV5-1 and TRBJ1-6): KAGVTQTPRYLIKTRGQQVTLSCSPISGHRSVSWYQQTPGQGLQFLFEYFSETQRNKGNFPGRFSGRQFSNSRSEMNVSTLELGDSALYLCASSFDRSGYSPLHFGNGTRLTVT.

This clonotype has a handful of counts. This chain joins TRBV7-3 and TRBJ2-3; weak D call: TRBD2 (5 bases). V dropped 2 bases and J dropped 2 bases, with 14 bases sitting between them. Germline loops: CDR1 SGHTA, CDR2 FQGTGA. The CDR3 totals 16 residues. This CDR3 is CASSLAPGIFTDTQYF. CDR3 DNA sequence: TGTGCCAGCAGCTTAGCCCCGGGGATCTTCACAGATACGCAGTATTTT.

The chain has TRBV10-3 and TRBJ2-4; D perhaps matches TRBD2 (6 bases). The J call may not be correct, given that the DNA end is closer to TRBJ2-5. Per germline, CDR1 ENHRY and CDR2 SYGVKD. The CDR3 is 16 residues long. The CDR3 protein is CAISESRTTRGETQYF. DNA of the CDR3: TGTGCCATCAGTGAGTCGAGGACTACAAGAGGGGAGACCCAGTACTTC.

Concerning this clonotype: One junction end disagrees with the germline gene, perhaps due to a read error. The chain employs TRBV5-6 and TRBJ1-6; D is perhaps TRBD1 (5 bases). CDR1 is SGHDT and CDR2 is YYEEEE in the germline V gene. The CDR3 has 16 amino acids. CDR3 residues: CASSLVGRAHNSPPHF. In nucleotides, the CDR3 is TGTGCCAGCAGCTTGGTTGGCAGGGCACATAATTCACCCCCCCACTTT.

The V call is TRBV6-2 or TRBV6-3, the J call TRBJ1-4; TRBD1 matches 8 bases. Germline CDR1 is MNHEY and CDR2 is SVGEGT. CDR3 length: 16 amino acids. V shed 0 bases, J shed 4 bases, and the junction held 4 bases outside the gene matches. In nucleotides, the CDR3 is TGTGCCAGCAGTTACTCGGGACAGGACTTTAATGAAAAACTGTTTTTT. Protein product: CASSYSGQDFNEKLFF.

This clonotype occurred a few times. V is TRBV11-2 and J is TRBJ2-7; no definite D call. CDR1 and CDR2 from the germline V gene are SGHAT and FQNNGV. V was shortened by 5 bases and J by 5 bases, with 7 bases between the two germline ends. This CDR3 spans 11 amino acids. The CDR3 reads CASSHGNEQYF. In nucleotides, the CDR3 is TGTGCCAGCAGCCATGGTAACGAGCAGTACTTC.

This clonotype has a handful of counts. The gene calls are TRBV11-2 and TRBJ2-5; a possible D gene is TRBD1 (5 bases). The CDR3 loop spans 17 amino acids. From germline, CDR1 is SGHAT and CDR2 FQNNGV. V was pared by 3 bases and J by 3 bases, with 20 bases between. CDR3 sequence: CASSLGQGLNLEETQYF. Written as DNA, the CDR3 is TGTGCCAGCAGCTTGGGGCAGGGTTTGAATCTAGAAGAGACCCAGTACTTC.

CDR3 amino acids: CSARDHRGDEQFF. The CDR3 DNA follows: TGCAGTGCTAGAGATCATCGGGGGGATGAGCAGTTCTTC. The chain is built from TRBV20-1 and TRBJ2-1; 7 bases fit TRBD2. CDR1 is DFQATT and CDR2 is SNEGSKA in the germline V gene (reference sequence). This CDR3 spans 13 amino acids. The ends lost 0 bases at V and 8 bases at J; junction bases unmatched: 4.

The chain carries TRBV12-3 or TRBV12-4 and TRBJ1-1; D is perhaps TRBD1 (6 bases). V lost 3 bases and J 4 bases, leaving 15 bases between the germline ends. This CDR3 has 15 amino acids. The CDR3 sequence is CASSFRGGGITEAFF. Written as DNA, the CDR3 is TGTGCCAGCAGTTTTAGGGGGGGAGGAATCACTGAAGCTTTCTTT.

This clonotype has a count of ten or more. V usage is TRBV5-1 and J usage is TRBJ1-5, with 7 bases lining up with TRBD1. Germline loops: CDR1 SGHRS, CDR2 YFSETQ. Trimming at V came to 4 bases and at J to 2 bases, leaving 6 bases not matched to a gene. The CDR3 extends over 15 amino acids. Here the CDR3 reads CASSDNGQGNQPQHF. The CDR3 region has the DNA TGCGCCAGCAGCGACAACGGACAGGGCAATCAGCCCCAGCATTTT.

V and J are TRBV4-3 and TRBJ1-2, with a possible D match to TRBD1 (6 bases). V was clipped by 0 bases and J by 2 bases, with 10 bases between them. This CDR3 is 15 amino acids long. Germline-derived CDR1 and CDR2 are LGHNA and YSLEER. The CDR3 loop reads CASSQDGGHNYGYTF. The CDR3 DNA follows: TGCGCCAGCAGCCAAGATGGGGGACACAACTATGGCTACACCTTC.

This clonotype was detected only a few times. The chain carries TRBV4-2 and TRBJ1-4; D is unclear. The germline V and J ends were trimmed by 0 bases and 7 bases, with 6 bases remaining between them. Germline V CDR1 and CDR2: LGHNA, YNFKEQ. The CDR3 extends over 13 amino acids. This chain's CDR3 is CASSQDLSEKLFF. Here the CDR3 DNA reads TGTGCCAGCAGCCAAGATCTATCTGAAAAACTGTTTTTT.

The rearrangement links TRBV6-5 to TRBJ1-4; 11 bases fit TRBD1. The ends lost 0 bases at V and 1 base at J; junction bases unmatched: 4. CDR1 and CDR2 from the germline V gene are MNHEY and SVGAGI. This CDR3 comprises 18 residues. The CDR3, as DNA: TGTGCCAGCAGTTACTCGAGGACAGGGGGCGGAACTAATGAAAAACTGTTTTTT. It specifies CASSYSRTGGGTNEKLFF.

This clonotype was counted a few times. V gene TRBV10-3 combines with J gene TRBJ1-2; D remains ambiguous. V was clipped by 4 bases and J by 11 bases, with 11 bases between them. Germline assignment: CDR1 ENHRY and CDR2 SYGVKD. This CDR3 is built from 11 residues. The CDR3 DNA sequence: TGTGCCATCAGTGGACCCATGGGGTACACCTTC. It codes for CAISGPMGYTF.

The V and J genes are TRBV6-2 or TRBV6-3 and TRBJ2-5, with 7 bases lining up with TRBD2. The V gene's germline CDR1 is MNHEY and CDR2 SVGEGT. CDR3 length: 11 residues. Trimming cost V 6 bases and J 12 bases; bases outside gene matches: 7. DNA for the CDR3: TGTGCCAGCAGAAAAAGCGGGGAGAAGTACTTC. Residues: CASRKSGEKYF.

This clonotype was seen a handful of times. The rearrangement joins TRBV4-1 to TRBJ2-7; a possible D gene is TRBD1 (5 bases). Trimming took 0 bases from V and 2 from J, leaving 8 bases between them. The CDR3 runs to 14 residues. The germline V gene encodes CDR1 MGHRA and CDR2 YSYEKL. The CDR3 region has the DNA TGCGCCAGCAGCCAAGAAGTAGGGGCCTACGAGCAGTACTTC. This codes for CASSQEVGAYEQYF.

This clonotype occurred a few times. This chain connects TRBV29-1 to TRBJ2-3; no clear D. V lost 3 bases, J lost 4 bases, and 8 bases lay in between. Germline CDR1 and CDR2: SQVTM and ANQGSEA. The CDR3 contains 12 residues. CDR3 in amino acids: CSVDRAADTQYF. Here the CDR3 DNA reads TGCAGCGTTGACCGGGCCGCAGATACGCAGTATTTT.

The V call is TRBV9, the J call TRBJ1-2; D unresolved. The CDR3 runs to 13 residues. The V end lost 0 bases, the J end lost 5 bases, and 8 bases lay between the germline ends. Germline V gene lookup returns CDR1 SGDLS and CDR2 YYNGEE. The CDR3 loop reads CASSVGPIYGYTF. CDR3 nucleotides: TGTGCCAGCAGCGTAGGGCCTATTTATGGCTACACCTTC. Full variable domain (rest looked up from reference TRBV9 and TRBJ1-2): DSGVTQTPKHLITATGQRVTLRCSPRSGDLSVYWYQQSLDQGLQFLIQYYNGEERAKGNILERFSAQQFPDLHSELNLSSLELGDSALYFCASSVGPIYGYTFGSGTRLTVV.

The chain has TRBV7-2 and TRBJ2-1, with D tentatively TRBD1 (6 bases). From germline, CDR1 is SGHTA and CDR2 FQGNSA. This CDR3 is 15 amino acids long. V lost 5 bases and J 0 bases, leaving 11 bases between the germline ends. The CDR3 protein is CASSRQVSSYNEQFF. The CDR3 nucleotides read TGTGCCAGCAGCCGACAGGTGAGCTCCTACAATGAGCAGTTCTTC.

In its sample, this clonotype was seen a few times. The chain is built from TRBV12-3 or TRBV12-4 and TRBJ2-3; 13 nucleotides agree with TRBD2. After removal of 5 bases from V and 2 bases from J, the junction contained 16 bases not matched to a gene. The CDR3 length is 20 residues. CDR3 sequence: CASSRAGPGLAGRFTDTQYF. CDR3 DNA: TGTGCCAGCAGTCGCGCGGGACCGGGACTAGCGGGGCGCTTCACAGATACGCAGTATTTT.

This chain uses TRBV5-1 with TRBJ1-1; D gene ambiguous. Trimming cost V 4 bases and J 1 base, with 14 bases left between them. Germline CDR1 SGHRS, CDR2 YFSETQ. The CDR3 extends over 15 amino acids. CDR3 protein: CASSIPDGTNTEAFF. CDR3 nucleotide sequence: TGCGCCAGCAGCATTCCGGACGGAACGAACACTGAAGCTTTCTTT.